A selection of T cell receptor beta chains follows, all from one sample in a study of T-cell reconstitution after alpha-beta-depleted transplantation in children. MiXCR was run by TCRdb on the PCR reads, yielding one entry per CDR3 protein. This sample has 400,000 to 500,000 distinct CDR3 sequences, with roughly a tenth found just once. The sample consisted of PBMCs from the stem cell graft donor, taken from the stem cell graft. Every receptor here comes from a human donor who donated a stem cell graft to a child with acute myeloid leukemia. CDR3s include the opening cysteine and the closing phenylalanine or tryptophan. A D gene is named only where the DNA matches it firmly. The size field is filled for only some rows; it gives once, few, many or a size class.

CDR3 protein: CASSLDRTGGAYHGYTF
CDR3 DNA: TGTGCCAGCAGCTTAGATCGGACAGGGGGCGCGTATCATGGCTACACCTTC
D gene: TRBD1
clone size: .
J gene: TRBJ1-2
V gene: TRBV11-3

CDR3 protein: CSALGTTANEQFF
CDR3 DNA: TGCAGTGCTCTCGGGACTACCGCCAATGAGCAGTTCTTC
D gene: TRBD2
clone size: few
J gene: TRBJ2-1
V gene: TRBV20-1

CDR3 protein: CSVAHEGGTEKLFF
CDR3 DNA: TGCAGCGTTGCCCACGAGGGGGGGACGGAAAAACTGTTTTTT
D gene: .
clone size: .
J gene: TRBJ1-4
V gene: TRBV29-1

CDR3 protein: CAISAQGADTQYF
CDR3 DNA: TGTGCCATCAGTGCTCAGGGCGCAGATACGCAGTATTTT
D gene: .
clone size: .
J gene: TRBJ2-3
V gene: TRBV10-3

CDR3 protein: CATSDRPGQITDTQYF
CDR3 DNA: TGTGCCACCAGTGATCGTCCAGGACAGATCACAGATACGCAGTATTTT
D gene: .
clone size: .
J gene: TRBJ2-3
V gene: TRBV24-1

CDR3 protein: CSARGLIGPGGNGYTF
CDR3 DNA: TGCAGTGCTAGAGGATTAATTGGACCGGGTGGGAATGGCTACACCTTC
D gene: .
clone size: .
J gene: TRBJ1-2
V gene: TRBV20-1

CDR3 protein: CASSLAGTAGYNEQFF
CDR3 DNA: TGCGCCAGCAGCTTGGCCGGGACAGCGGGTTACAATGAGCAGTTCTTC
D gene: .
clone size: many
J gene: TRBJ2-1
V gene: TRBV5-1

CDR3 protein: CASGPPGTNEKLFF
CDR3 DNA: TGTGCCAGCGGTCCACCCGGCACTAATGAAAAACTGTTTTTT
D gene: .
clone size: .
J gene: TRBJ1-4
V gene: TRBV12-3/TRBV12-4

CDR3 protein: CASSQDMGVPYEQYF
CDR3 DNA: TGCGCCAGCAGCCAAGATATGGGGGTCCCCTACGAGCAGTACTTC
D gene: .
clone size: .
J gene: TRBJ2-7
V gene: TRBV4-1

CDR3 protein: CASSLGGTPGANVLTF
CDR3 DNA: TGTGCCAGCAGCCTCGGAGGCACCCCTGGGGCCAACGTCCTGACTTTC
D gene: .
clone size: .
J gene: TRBJ2-6
V gene: TRBV11-2

CDR3 protein: CASSLVYSNEQFF
CDR3 DNA: TGTGCCAGCAGCTTAGTGTACAGCAATGAGCAGTTCTTC
D gene: .
clone size: many
J gene: TRBJ2-1
V gene: TRBV7-2

CDR3 protein: CSARPGTGDGYTF
CDR3 DNA: TGCAGTGCTAGACCTGGGACAGGGGACGGCTACACCTTC
D gene: TRBD1
clone size: .
J gene: TRBJ1-2
V gene: TRBV20-1

CDR3 protein: CASSSRLAGPNEQFF
CDR3 DNA: TGTGCCAGCAGCTCGAGACTAGCGGGGCCAAATGAGCAGTTCTTC
D gene: TRBD2
clone size: .
J gene: TRBJ2-1
V gene: TRBV5-4

CDR3 protein: CASSEFPGNHSNQPQHF
CDR3 DNA: TGCGCCAGCAGTGAGTTTCCCGGTAACCATAGCAATCAGCCCCAGCATTTT
D gene: .
clone size: .
J gene: TRBJ1-5
V gene: TRBV10-2

CDR3 protein: CASSLSVPGNTIYF
CDR3 DNA: TGTGCCAGCAGCTTATCCGTGCCTGGAAACACCATATATTTT
D gene: .
clone size: many
J gene: TRBJ1-3
V gene: TRBV5-6

CDR3 protein: CASRSGLAGNYEQFF
CDR3 DNA: TGCGCCAGCAGGTCGGGACTAGCGGGGAATTATGAACAGTTCTTC
D gene: TRBD2
clone size: few
J gene: TRBJ2-1
V gene: TRBV5-1

CDR3 protein: CASSPRTPGNEQFF
CDR3 DNA: TGTGCCAGCAGTCCCCGGACACCGGGCAATGAGCAGTTCTTC
D gene: .
clone size: many
J gene: TRBJ2-1
V gene: TRBV12-3/TRBV12-4

CDR3 protein: CSARPVSGSPISYNEQFF
CDR3 DNA: TGCAGTGCTAGACCGGTCAGCGGGAGTCCGATCTCCTACAATGAGCAGTTCTTC
D gene: TRBD2
clone size: few
J gene: TRBJ2-1
V gene: TRBV20-1

CDR3 protein: CSVSGAGATNEKLFF
CDR3 DNA: TGCAGCGTTTCTGGGGCGGGGGCAACTAATGAAAAACTGTTTTTT
D gene: .
clone size: .
J gene: TRBJ1-4
V gene: TRBV29-1

CDR3 protein: CASSLDSAQETQYF
CDR3 DNA: TGCGCCAGCAGCTTGGACAGCGCGCAAGAGACCCAGTACTTC
D gene: .
clone size: .
J gene: TRBJ2-5
V gene: TRBV5-1

CDR3 protein: CASSLRGGHTEAFF
CDR3 DNA: TGTGCCAGCAGTCTAAGAGGGGGACACACTGAAGCTTTCTTT
D gene: .
clone size: many
J gene: TRBJ1-1
V gene: TRBV6-5

CDR3 protein: CASSSPLADTETQYF
CDR3 DNA: TGCGCCAGCAGCTCGCCACTAGCGGATACGGAGACCCAGTACTTC
D gene: TRBD2
clone size: many
J gene: TRBJ2-5
V gene: TRBV5-1

CDR3 protein: CASSQDVTAGEQYF
CDR3 DNA: TGCGCCAGCAGCCAAGATGTGACAGCAGGCGAGCAGTACTTC
D gene: .
clone size: .
J gene: TRBJ2-7
V gene: TRBV4-3

CDR3 protein: CASSVWINEKLFF
CDR3 DNA: TGTGCCAGCAGTGTGTGGATTAATGAAAAACTGTTTTTT
D gene: .
clone size: few
J gene: TRBJ1-4
V gene: TRBV2

CDR3 protein: CASSFRQTDNQPQHF
CDR3 DNA: TGTGCCAGCAGTTTCCGACAGACCGACAATCAGCCCCAGCATTTT
D gene: .
clone size: few
J gene: TRBJ1-5
V gene: TRBV12-3/TRBV12-4

CDR3 protein: CASSEQGPNTGELFF
CDR3 DNA: TGTGCCAGCAGTGAACAGGGACCGAACACCGGGGAGCTGTTTTTT
D gene: .
clone size: few
J gene: TRBJ2-2
V gene: TRBV2

CDR3 protein: CASSYRRLANNEQFF
CDR3 DNA: TGTGCCAGCAGTTACCGTCGTCTAGCGAACAATGAGCAGTTCTTC
D gene: .
clone size: few
J gene: TRBJ2-1
V gene: TRBV6-5

CDR3 protein: CSASGGSSYEQYF
CDR3 DNA: TGCAGTGCTAGCGGCGGGAGCTCCTACGAGCAGTACTTC
D gene: TRBD2
clone size: few
J gene: TRBJ2-7
V gene: TRBV20-1

CDR3 protein: CASSSRGGFGPNYGYTF
CDR3 DNA: TGTGCCAGCAGTAGTCGTGGGGGTTTCGGACCTAACTATGGCTACACCTTC
D gene: .
clone size: .
J gene: TRBJ1-2
V gene: TRBV28

CDR3 protein: CSATIDLDGSLFF
CDR3 DNA: TGCAGTGCAACGATCGACCTGGACGGGTCACTGTTTTTT
D gene: .
clone size: .
J gene: TRBJ1-4
V gene: TRBV20-1

CDR3 protein: CASSRGTQEGDEQFF
CDR3 DNA: TGTGCCAGCAGTCGCGGGACCCAGGAGGGTGATGAGCAGTTCTTC
D gene: .
clone size: many
J gene: TRBJ2-1
V gene: TRBV5-5

CDR3 protein: CASSLGRGQQTDTQYF
CDR3 DNA: TGCGCCAGCAGCTTGGGGAGGGGCCAGCAGACAGATACGCAGTATTTT
D gene: .
clone size: few
J gene: TRBJ2-3
V gene: TRBV5-1

CDR3 protein: CSAPLHRGGTEAFF
CDR3 DNA: TGCAGTGCTCCACTCCACAGGGGTGGGACTGAAGCTTTCTTT
D gene: TRBD1
clone size: few
J gene: TRBJ1-1
V gene: TRBV20-1

CDR3 protein: CASSFTRLDTQYF
CDR3 DNA: TGTGCCAGCAGTTTTACTAGATTGGATACGCAGTATTTT
D gene: .
clone size: .
J gene: TRBJ2-3
V gene: TRBV12-3/TRBV12-4

CDR3 protein: CASTETGNYGYTF
CDR3 DNA: TGCGCCAGCACTGAAACAGGGAACTATGGCTACACCTTC
D gene: .
clone size: many
J gene: TRBJ1-2
V gene: TRBV5-1

CDR3 protein: CSVEGLSQETQYF
CDR3 DNA: TGCAGCGTTGAAGGCCTTTCCCAAGAGACCCAGTACTTC
D gene: .
clone size: few
J gene: TRBJ2-5
V gene: TRBV29-1

CDR3 protein: CASSFNNSPLHF
CDR3 DNA: TGTGCCAGCAGCTTTAACAATTCACCCCTCCACTTT
D gene: .
clone size: .
J gene: TRBJ1-6
V gene: TRBV7-2

CDR3 protein: CASSEQQGARSPLHF
CDR3 DNA: TGTGCCAGCAGCGAACAGCAGGGGGCAAGGTCACCCCTCCACTTT
D gene: TRBD1
clone size: few
J gene: TRBJ1-6
V gene: TRBV28

CDR3 protein: CSAATAGQPQHF
CDR3 DNA: TGCAGTGCTGCAACAGCAGGCCAGCCCCAGCATTTT
D gene: .
clone size: .
J gene: TRBJ1-5
V gene: TRBV20-1

CDR3 protein: CASSLGLTSGGAETQYF
CDR3 DNA: TGTGCCAGCAGCTTGGGCCTAACTAGCGGGGGGGCGGAGACCCAGTACTTC
D gene: TRBD2
clone size: .
J gene: TRBJ2-5
V gene: TRBV5-4

CDR3 protein: CASSLLPDGAGEQYF
CDR3 DNA: TGTGCCAGCAGCTTACTTCCGGACGGGGCGGGAGAGCAGTACTTC
D gene: .
clone size: many
J gene: TRBJ2-7
V gene: TRBV7-2

CDR3 protein: CSARDIRHPAYNEQFF
CDR3 DNA: TGCAGTGCTAGAGATATCCGGCACCCTGCCTACAATGAGCAGTTCTTC
D gene: .
clone size: few
J gene: TRBJ2-1
V gene: TRBV20-1